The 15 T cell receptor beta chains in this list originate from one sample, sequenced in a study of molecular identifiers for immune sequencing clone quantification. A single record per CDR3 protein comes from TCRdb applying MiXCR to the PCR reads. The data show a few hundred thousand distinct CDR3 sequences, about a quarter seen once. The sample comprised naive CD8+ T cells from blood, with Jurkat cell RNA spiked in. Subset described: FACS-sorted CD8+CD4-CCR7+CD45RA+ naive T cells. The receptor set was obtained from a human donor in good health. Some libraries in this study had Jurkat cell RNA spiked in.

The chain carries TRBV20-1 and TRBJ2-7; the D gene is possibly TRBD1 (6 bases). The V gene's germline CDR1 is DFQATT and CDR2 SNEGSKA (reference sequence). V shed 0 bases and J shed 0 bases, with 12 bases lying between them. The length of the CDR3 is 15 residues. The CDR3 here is CSARDPDRSSYEQYF. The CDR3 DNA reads TGCAGTGCTAGAGATCCCGACAGGAGCTCCTACGAGCAGTACTTC.

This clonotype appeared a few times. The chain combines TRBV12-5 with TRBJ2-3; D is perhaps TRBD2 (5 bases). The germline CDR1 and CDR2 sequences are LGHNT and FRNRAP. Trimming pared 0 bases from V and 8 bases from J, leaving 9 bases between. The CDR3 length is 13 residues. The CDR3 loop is CASGLVLGGTQYF. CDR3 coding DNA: TGTGCTAGTGGTTTGGTACTTGGAGGTACGCAGTATTTT. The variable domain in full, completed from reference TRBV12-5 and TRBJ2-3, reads DARVTQTPRHKVTEMGQEVTMRCQPILGHNTVFWYRQTMMQGLELLAYFRNRAPLDDSGMPKDRFSAEMPDATLATLKIQPSEPRDSAVYFCASGLVLGGTQYFGPGTRLTVL.

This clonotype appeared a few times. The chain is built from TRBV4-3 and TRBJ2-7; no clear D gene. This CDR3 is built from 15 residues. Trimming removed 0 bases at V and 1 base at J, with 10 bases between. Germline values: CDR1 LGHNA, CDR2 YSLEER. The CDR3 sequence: CASSQDKSPSYEQYF. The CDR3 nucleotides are TGCGCCAGCAGCCAAGATAAGTCCCCGTCCTACGAGCAGTACTTC.

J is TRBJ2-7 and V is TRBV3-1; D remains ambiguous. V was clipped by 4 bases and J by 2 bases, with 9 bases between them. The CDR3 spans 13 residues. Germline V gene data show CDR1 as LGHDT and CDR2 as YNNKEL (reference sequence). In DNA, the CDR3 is TGTGCCAGCAGCCCCCGGATGACCTACGAGCAGTACTTC. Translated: CASSPRMTYEQYF.

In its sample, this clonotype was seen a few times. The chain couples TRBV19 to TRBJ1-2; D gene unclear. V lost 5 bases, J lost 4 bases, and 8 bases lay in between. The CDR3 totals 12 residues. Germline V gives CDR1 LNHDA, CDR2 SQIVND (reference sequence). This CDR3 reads CASSVWSYGYTF. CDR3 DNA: TGTGCCAGTAGTGTATGGAGCTATGGCTACACCTTC. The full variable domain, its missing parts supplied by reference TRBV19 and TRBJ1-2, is DGGITQSPKYLFRKEGQNVTLSCEQNLNHDAMYWYRQDPGQGLRLIYYSQIVNDFQKGDIAEGYSVSREKKESFPLTVTSAQKNPTAFYLCASSVWSYGYTFGSGTRLTVV.

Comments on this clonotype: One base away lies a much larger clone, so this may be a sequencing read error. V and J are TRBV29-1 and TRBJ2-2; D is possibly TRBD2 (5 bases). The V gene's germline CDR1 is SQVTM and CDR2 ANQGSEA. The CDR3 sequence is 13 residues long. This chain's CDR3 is CSVGSANTGVLFF. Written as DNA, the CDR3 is TGCAGCGTTGGGTCAGCCAACACCGGGGTGCTGTTTTTT.

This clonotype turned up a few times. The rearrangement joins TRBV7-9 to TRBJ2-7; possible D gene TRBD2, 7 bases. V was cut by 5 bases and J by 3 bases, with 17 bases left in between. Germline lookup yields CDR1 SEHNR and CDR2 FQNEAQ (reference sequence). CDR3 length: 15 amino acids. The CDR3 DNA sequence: TGTGCCAGCAGCATAATGGGGGAGGGGGGCTACGAGCAGTACTTC. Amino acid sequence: CASSIMGEGGYEQYF.

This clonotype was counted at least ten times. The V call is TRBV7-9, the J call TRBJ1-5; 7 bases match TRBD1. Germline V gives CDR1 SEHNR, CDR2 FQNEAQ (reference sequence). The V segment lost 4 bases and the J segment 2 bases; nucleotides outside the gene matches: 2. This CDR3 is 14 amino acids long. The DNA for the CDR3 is TGTGCCAGCAGCTACGGACAGGGCAATCAGCCCCAGCATTTT. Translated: CASSYGQGNQPQHF.

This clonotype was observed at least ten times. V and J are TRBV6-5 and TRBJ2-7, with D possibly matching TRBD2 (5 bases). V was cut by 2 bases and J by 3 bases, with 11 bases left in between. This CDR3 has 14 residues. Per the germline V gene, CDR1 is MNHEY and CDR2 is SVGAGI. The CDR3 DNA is TGTGCCAGCAGTTACCACTCGGGAAACTACGAGCAGTACTTC. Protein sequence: CASSYHSGNYEQYF.

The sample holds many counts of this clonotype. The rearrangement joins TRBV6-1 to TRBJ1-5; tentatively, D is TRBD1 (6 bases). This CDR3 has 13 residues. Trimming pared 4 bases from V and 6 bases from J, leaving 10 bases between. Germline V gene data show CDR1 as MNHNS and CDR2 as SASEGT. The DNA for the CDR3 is TGTGCCAGCAGTGGGGACACCGGTCAGCCCCAGCATTTT. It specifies CASSGDTGQPQHF.

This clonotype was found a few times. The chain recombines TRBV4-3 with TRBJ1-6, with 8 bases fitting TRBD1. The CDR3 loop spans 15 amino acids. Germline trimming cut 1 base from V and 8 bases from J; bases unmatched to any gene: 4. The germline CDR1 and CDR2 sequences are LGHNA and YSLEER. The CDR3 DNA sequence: TGCGCCAGCAGCCAAGGACAGGGGTTGTATTCACCCCTCCACTTT. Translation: CASSQGQGLYSPLHF.

CDR3 protein: CASSQDGREVYF. CDR3 coding DNA: TGCGCCAGCAGCCAAGATGGGCGGGAGGTTTACTTC. The chain has TRBV4-3 and TRBJ2-7; 8 bases fit TRBD2. The V gene's germline CDR1 is LGHNA and CDR2 YSLEER. The ends lost 0 bases at V and 13 bases at J; junction bases unmatched: 5. The CDR3 totals 12 residues.

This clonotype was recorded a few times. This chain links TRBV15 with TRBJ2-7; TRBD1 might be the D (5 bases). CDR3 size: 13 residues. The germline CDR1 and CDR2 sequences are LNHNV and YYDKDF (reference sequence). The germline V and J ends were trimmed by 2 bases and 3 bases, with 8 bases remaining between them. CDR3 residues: CATSRSGYYEQYF. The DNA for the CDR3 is TGTGCCACCAGCAGATCAGGGTACTACGAGCAGTACTTC.

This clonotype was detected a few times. CDR3 bases: TGTGCCAGCAGCTTAGTTCAGAAGAGCTACAATGAGCAGTTCTTC. It is translated as CASSLVQKSYNEQFF. V gene TRBV11-2 combines with J gene TRBJ2-1; D is unresolved. Per the germline V gene, CDR1 is SGHAT and CDR2 is FQNNGV. The CDR3 is made up of 15 amino acids. V lost 1 base and J 3 bases, leaving 10 bases between the germline ends. Looking up the rest from reference TRBV11-2 and TRBJ2-1 gives the full variable domain: EAGVAQSPRYKIIEKRQSVAFWCNPISGHATLYWYQQILGQGPKLLIQFQNNGVVDDSQLPKDRFSAERLKGVDSTLKIQPAKLEDSAVYLCASSLVQKSYNEQFFGPGTRLTVL.

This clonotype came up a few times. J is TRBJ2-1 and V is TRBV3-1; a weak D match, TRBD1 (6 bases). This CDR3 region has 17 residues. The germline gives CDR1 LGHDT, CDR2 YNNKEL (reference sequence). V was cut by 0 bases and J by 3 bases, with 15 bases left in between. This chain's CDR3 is CASSQDIGGPYYNEQFF. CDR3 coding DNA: TGTGCCAGCAGCCAAGATATAGGGGGACCCTACTACAATGAGCAGTTCTTC.